Detailed here is one TCR beta chain. Assay used: immunoSEQ multiplex PCR; TCRdb lists only in-frame clones, some missing. The sample lists under 300,000 clones, 83% seen once, with over 9% in the top ten. This CDR3 has 14 residues. The germline CDR1 and CDR2 sequences are DFQATT and SNEGSKA (reference sequence). V dropped 3 bases and J dropped 3 bases, with 12 bases sitting between them. This entry comes from a study of blood T cell repertoires in COVID-19. Across the whole study: The analysed material was cDNA or gDNA that came from T cells, B-cell-depleted T cells, or PBMCs.

The origin of this receptor is a woman between 50 and 59 years old who had recovered from COVID-19. Sequences were obtained from peripheral blood. This chain links TRBV20-1 with TRBJ2-1; D is perhaps TRBD2 (6 bases). In DNA form, the CDR3 reads TGCAGTGCTAGTCGGGGGAGCGGCTACAATGAGCAGTTCTTC. This encodes CSASRGSGYNEQFF.